This TCR beta chain appears in the sequencing data of a study of beta chain features in type 1 diabetes. Study results and caveats: Shorter TCRB CDR3s, moderately but significantly so, marked every one of the four CD4+ subsets in Type 1 diabetes patients. Junctions at VDJ sites from type 1 diabetes patients had fewer insertions and more deletions.

Every donor provided one heparinised blood draw, which averaged approximately 100 mL. The authors sorted CD4+ naive, central memory, regulatory and stem cell-like memory cells via CD45RO/CCR7/CD25/CD127/CD95/CD27. Trimming left V 1 base short and J 8 bases short, with 16 bases between. CDR3 size: 15 residues. Germline CDR1 and CDR2: SGHDN and FVKESK. Worth noting for this clone: The antigen is not known.

The whole isolated RNA underwent reverse transcription, so sequencing captured expressed TCRB transcripts. Method: immunoSEQ multiplex PCR; TCRdb's copy keeps in-frame clones and lacks some. The sample has about 660,000 clones, over 12% seen once. The sequence came from a man aged 18 to 30 with type 1 diabetes. The chain employs TRBV14 and TRBJ2-3; D is perhaps TRBD2 (6 bases). Sequenced: naive CD4+ T cells from blood. The CDR3 loop reads CASSQGASRRGTQYF. DNA for the CDR3: TGTGCCAGCAGCCAAGGCGCCTCGAGGAGGGGTACGCAGTATTTT.